This T cell receptor (beta chain) was sequenced in a study of patients and donors after allogeneic stem cell transplantation. The germline V gene has CDR1 KGHDR and CDR2 SFDVKD. Trimming took off 5 bases at V and 4 bases at J, with 10 bases between the two ends. The CDR3 is made up of 13 amino acids. TCRdb analysed the RT-PCR reads with MiXCR anew, one entry per CDR3 protein. Of fewer than 250,000 distinct CDR3 sequences in the sample, roughly 14% were seen once. This TCR came from a human donor who was either an allogeneic HSCT recipient or a stem cell or donor lymphocyte infusion donor (not recorded which). It is not recorded whose cells these are; they may come from a transplant donor. This chain links TRBV24-1 with TRBJ1-1; D is perhaps TRBD1 (6 bases). The sequencing sample was made of blood, either unsorted or a sorted T cell fraction (not recorded which). CDR3 in DNA: TGTGCCACCAGTGGAAGGGGGAGCACTGAAGCTTTCTTT. As protein: CATSGRGSTEAFF.